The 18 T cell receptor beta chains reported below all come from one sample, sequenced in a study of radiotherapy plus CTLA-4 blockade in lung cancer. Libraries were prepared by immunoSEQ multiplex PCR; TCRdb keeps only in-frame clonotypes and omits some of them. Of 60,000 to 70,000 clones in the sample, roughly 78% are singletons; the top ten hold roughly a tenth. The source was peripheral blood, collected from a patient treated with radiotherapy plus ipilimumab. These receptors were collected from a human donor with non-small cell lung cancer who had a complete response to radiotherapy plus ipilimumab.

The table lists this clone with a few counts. The CDR3 bases are TGCGCCAGTGACAGCTCCGATCACTATGGCTACACCTTC. This encodes CASDSSDHYGYTF. V and J are TRBV4-1 and TRBJ1-2; a possible D gene is TRBD1 (5 bases). The CDR3 extends over 13 amino acids. Germline values: CDR1 MGHRA, CDR2 YSYEKL. The ends were cut back, 9 bases at V and 3 bases at J, with 14 bases in the middle.

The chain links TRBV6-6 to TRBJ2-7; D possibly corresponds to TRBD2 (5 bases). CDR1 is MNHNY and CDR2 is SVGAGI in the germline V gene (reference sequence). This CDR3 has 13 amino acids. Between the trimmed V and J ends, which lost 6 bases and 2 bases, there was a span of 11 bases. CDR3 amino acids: CASREEVPYEQYF. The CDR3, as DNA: TGTGCCAGCAGAGAGGAGGTCCCCTACGAGCAGTACTTC.

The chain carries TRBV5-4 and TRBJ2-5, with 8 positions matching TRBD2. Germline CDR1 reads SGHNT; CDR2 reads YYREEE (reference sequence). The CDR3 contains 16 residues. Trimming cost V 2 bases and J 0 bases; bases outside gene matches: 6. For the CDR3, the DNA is TGTGCCAGCAGCTTTCCGGGACTAGGCGACCAAGAGACCCAGTACTTC. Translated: CASSFPGLGDQETQYF. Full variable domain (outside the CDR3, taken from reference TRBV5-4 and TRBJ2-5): ETGVTQSPTHLIKTRGQQVTLRCSSQSGHNTVSWYQQALGQGPQFIFQYYREEENGRGNFPPRFSGLQFPNYSSELNVNALELDDSALYLCASSFPGLGDQETQYFGPGTRLLVL.

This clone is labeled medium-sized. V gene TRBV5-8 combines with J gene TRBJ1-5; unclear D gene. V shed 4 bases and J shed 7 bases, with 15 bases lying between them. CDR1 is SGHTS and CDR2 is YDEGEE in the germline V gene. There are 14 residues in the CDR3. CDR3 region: CASSLLNWKQPQHF. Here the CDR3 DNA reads TGTGCCAGCAGCCTACTCAATTGGAAACAGCCCCAGCATTTT. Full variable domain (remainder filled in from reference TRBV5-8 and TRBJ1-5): EAGVTQSPTHLIKTRGQQATLRCSPISGHTSVYWYQQALGLGLQFLLWYDEGEERNRGNFPPRFSGRQFPNYSSELNVNALELEDSALYLCASSLLNWKQPQHFGDGTRLSIL.

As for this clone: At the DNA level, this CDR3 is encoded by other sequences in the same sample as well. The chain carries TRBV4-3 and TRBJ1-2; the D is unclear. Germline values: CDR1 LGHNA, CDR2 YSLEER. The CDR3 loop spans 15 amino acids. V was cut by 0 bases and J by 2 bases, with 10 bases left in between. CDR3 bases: TGCGCCAGCAGCCAAGATCCCACGGACAACTATGGCTACACCTTC. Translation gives CASSQDPTDNYGYTF.

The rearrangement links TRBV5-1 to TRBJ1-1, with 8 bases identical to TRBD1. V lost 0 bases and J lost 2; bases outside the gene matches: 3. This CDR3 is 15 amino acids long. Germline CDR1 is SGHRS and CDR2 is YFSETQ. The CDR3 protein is CASSLDRGRNTEAFF. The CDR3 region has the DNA TGCGCCAGCAGCTTGGACAGGGGGAGAAACACTGAAGCTTTCTTT.

CDR3 nucleotides: TGTGCCAGTAGGGAGCGAGGACAGGGTTTGTTCGGGGAGCTGTTTTTT. This translates into CASRERGQGLFGELFF. J is TRBJ2-2 and V is TRBV19, with 8 bases identical to TRBD1. The CDR3 spans 16 residues. V lost 6 bases to trimming and J lost 7 bases; unmatched junction nucleotides: 13. CDR1 is LNHDA and CDR2 is SQIVND in the germline V gene (reference sequence).

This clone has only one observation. The CDR3 loop reads CASKGQGTDTQYF. CDR3 bases: TGTGCCAGCAAAGGCCAGGGCACAGATACGCAGTATTTT. J is TRBJ2-3 and V is TRBV9; D unclear. Deletions cut 6 bases from V and 1 base from J, with 9 bases between. Germline V CDR1 and CDR2: SGDLS, YYNGEE. The CDR3 covers 13 residues.

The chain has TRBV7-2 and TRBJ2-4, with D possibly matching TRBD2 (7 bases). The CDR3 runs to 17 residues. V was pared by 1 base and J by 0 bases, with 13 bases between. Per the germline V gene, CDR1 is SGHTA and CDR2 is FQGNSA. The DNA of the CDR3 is TGTGCCAGCAGCTTAGGCGGGGGCCGGGGAGCCAAAAACATTCAGTACTTC. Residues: CASSLGGGRGAKNIQYF.

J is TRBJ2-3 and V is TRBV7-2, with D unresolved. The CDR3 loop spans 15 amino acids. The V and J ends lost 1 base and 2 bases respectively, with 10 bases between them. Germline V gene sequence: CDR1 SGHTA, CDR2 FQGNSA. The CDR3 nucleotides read TGTGCCAGCAGCTTAGAGGGCAGTTACACAGATACGCAGTATTTT. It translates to CASSLEGSYTDTQYF.

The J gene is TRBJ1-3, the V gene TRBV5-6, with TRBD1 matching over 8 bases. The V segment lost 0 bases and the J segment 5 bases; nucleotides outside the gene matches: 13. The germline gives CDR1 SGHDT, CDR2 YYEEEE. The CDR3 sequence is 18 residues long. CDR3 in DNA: TGTGCCAGCAGCTTGGCGGGTGACAGGGGAGGAGAAAGAAACACCATATATTTT. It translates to CASSLAGDRGGERNTIYF.

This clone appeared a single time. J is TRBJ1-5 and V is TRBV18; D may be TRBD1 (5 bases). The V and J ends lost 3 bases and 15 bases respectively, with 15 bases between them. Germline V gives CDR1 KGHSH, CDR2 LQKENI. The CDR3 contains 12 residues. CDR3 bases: TGTGCCAGCTCACCCTCGGGACGGGAGTGGCATTTT. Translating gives CASSPSGREWHF. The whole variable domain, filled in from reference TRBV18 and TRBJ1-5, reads NAGVMQNPRHLVRRRGQEARLRCSPMKGHSHVYWYRQLPEEGLKFMVYLQKENIIDESGMPKERFSAEFPKEGPSILRIQQVVRGDSAAYFCASSPSGREWHFGDGTRLSIL.

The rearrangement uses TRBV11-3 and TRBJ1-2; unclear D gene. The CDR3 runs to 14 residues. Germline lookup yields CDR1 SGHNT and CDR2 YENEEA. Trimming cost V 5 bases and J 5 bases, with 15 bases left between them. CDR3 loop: CASSKTGPRYGYTF. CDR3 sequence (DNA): TGTGCCAGCAGCAAGACCGGGCCTCGATATGGCTACACCTTC.

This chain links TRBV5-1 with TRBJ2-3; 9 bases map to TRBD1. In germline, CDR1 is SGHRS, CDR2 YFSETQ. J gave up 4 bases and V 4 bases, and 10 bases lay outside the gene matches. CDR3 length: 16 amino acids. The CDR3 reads CASSISGQGSADTQYF. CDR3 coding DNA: TGCGCCAGCAGCATCTCTGGACAGGGGAGCGCAGATACGCAGTATTTT.

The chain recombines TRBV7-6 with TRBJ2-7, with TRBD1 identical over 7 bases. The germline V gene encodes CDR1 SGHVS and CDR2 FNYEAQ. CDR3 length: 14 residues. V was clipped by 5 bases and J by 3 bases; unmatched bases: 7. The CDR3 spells CASSPNRDSYEQYF. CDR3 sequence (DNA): TGTGCCAGCAGCCCAAACCGGGACAGCTACGAGCAGTACTTC.

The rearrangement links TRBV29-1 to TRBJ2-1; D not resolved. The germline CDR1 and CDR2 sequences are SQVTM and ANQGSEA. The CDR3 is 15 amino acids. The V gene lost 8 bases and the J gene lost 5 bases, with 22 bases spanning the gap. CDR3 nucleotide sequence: TGCAGCCTCTGGGAAGGGAAGAAACTCAACAATGAGCAGTTCTTC. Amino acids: CSLWEGKKLNNEQFF.

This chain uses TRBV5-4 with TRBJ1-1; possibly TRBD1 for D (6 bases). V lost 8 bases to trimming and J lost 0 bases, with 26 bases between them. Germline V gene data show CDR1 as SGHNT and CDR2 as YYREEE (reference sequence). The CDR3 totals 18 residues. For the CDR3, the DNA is TGTGCCAGTACAGGGCGGCCAGGAGGCGAGGCTCTGAACACTGAAGCTTTCTTT. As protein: CASTGRPGGEALNTEAFF.

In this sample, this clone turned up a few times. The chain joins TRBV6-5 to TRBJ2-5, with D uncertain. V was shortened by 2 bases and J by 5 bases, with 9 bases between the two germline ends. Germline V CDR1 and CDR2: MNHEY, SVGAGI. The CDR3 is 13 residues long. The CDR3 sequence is CASSYGVEETQYF. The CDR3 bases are TGTGCCAGCAGTTACGGGGTTGAGGAGACCCAGTACTTC.